This T cell receptor beta chain originates from a study of T cells in Graves' hyperthyroidism and ophthalmopathy (dated by TCRdb to the late 2010s). Concerning the study at large: Peripheral blood was collected at initial diagnosis, before any treatment. The paper describes TCR Vbeta CDR3 sequencing of 140 or so peripheral blood samples, made up of 43 ophthalmopathy patients, some 76 hyperthyroidism patients and 17 progressor patients. Whether ophthalmopathy could be predicted prospectively was tested in an independent validation cohort made up of approximately 19 hyperthyroidism patients plus 17 patients who later progressed to ophthalmopathy. To identify distinguishing TCR V-J signatures, a discovery cohort of some 99 patients was used, comprising 43 with Graves' ophthalmopathy and approximately 57 with stable Graves' hyperthyroidism. Thyroid tissue and blood T-cell repertoires from roughly 6 Graves' hyperthyroidism patients were also compared in the study. For training and testing, the 80 to 100 patients in the discovery cohort were randomly divided in a 7:3 ratio. Once sampling was done, hyperthyroidism patients were given methimazole at a starting dose of 30 mg daily, whereas ophthalmopathy patients were given high-dose intravenous methylprednisolone.

Broader findings and caveats from the paper: Most expanded thyroid clonotypes (frequency above 0.001) were also detected in blood, a finding suggesting that blood repertoires may reflect thyroid immune responses. In validation, progression to ophthalmopathy was predicted by the model with roughly 71% sensitivity and 72% to 85% specificity, a median of 6.5 months before onset. Sample size was not statistically predetermined, and investigators were not blinded to group allocation. A 13 V-J signature model separated ophthalmopathy from stable hyperthyroidism, with around 91% sensitivity and roughly 84% specificity in cross-validation and 80%/75% in testing.

V loses 3 bases at its end and J loses 5 bases; junction bases beyond the gene matches: 3. CDR1 and CDR2, looked up from the germline V gene, are SNHLY and FYNNEI. The CDR3, cysteine through phenylalanine, is 14 amino acids long. The kept DNA is CDR3 alone, 42 bases in frame from the first base. Stable Graves' hyperthyroidism was defined as the absence of progression to ophthalmopathy over 18 months of follow-up. Hyperthyroidism patients were aged 18 to 65 years and newly diagnosed, with disease duration of less than 2 months. Exclusion was applied to patients with uncontrolled infections, other autoimmune diseases, pregnancy or lactation. Diagnoses relied on clinical symptoms, serum thyroxine and TRAb, thyroid ultrasound and orbital computed tomography. PBMCs were separated from 7.5 to 10 ml of fresh peripheral blood using Ficoll-Paque density gradient centrifugation. Trizol reagent was used to extract total RNA, and RNA quality was then checked on an Agilent 2100 Bioanalyzer.

The TCR beta CDR3 regions were amplified from the RNA transcripts. The first round of RT-PCR for the TCR CDR3 was performed with the HTBI primer set and the Qiagen OneStep RT-PCR kit. The libraries were constructed in a second round of multiplex PCR and then size-selected and purified. Paired-end sequencing of the libraries was performed with 100 bp reads on an Illumina HiSeq2000. The study's processing was this. SOAPnuke was used to process the raw data, throwing out any read that contained adapters or uncalled bases, had a mean Phred below 15, or lacked an exact constant-primer or identifier match. COPE v1.2.5 was used to merge high-quality paired reads, and clonotypes were defined as unique nucleotide sequences. Clonotypes were aligned to IMGT TRBV, TRBD and TRBJ reference segments using MiTCR v1.1. The analysis included only V-J combinations with a frequency above 0.0001, which together covered around 99% of the repertoires. The TCS score was defined as the ratio of F50 (clonal expansion) to E x V (chaos), calculated using BLOSUM62-based TCRdist between CDR3 peptides within each V-J. Welch's t-statistics and random forest reduced around 520 V-J features to 13, which were used in a naive Bayes classifier (R e1071). Through fastp at Q25 and MiXCR, TCRdb rebuilt clones from the public reads, retaining in-frame beta chains. Rows are combined by CDR3 protein, so each entry shows the most common genes and DNA. These V and J calls are TCRdb output, not the study's own analysis. This sample lists 300,000 to 450,000 distinct CDR3 sequences; roughly 25% were detected once. The ten biggest clones cover around 70% of the sample.

About this clonotype: It has no known antigen specificity. No much larger clonotype is one base removed from it; base qualities were not supplied.

Recombination joined TRBV2 with TRBJ2-5, and 10 junction bases match TRBD2. The sequence derives from a man aged 50-60 years with Graves' hyperthyroidism. The specimen was blood. This receptor has the CDR3 CASSEVLAGETQYF. The nucleotide sequence reads TGTGCCAGCAGTGAGGTACTAGCGGGGGAGACCCAGTACTTC.